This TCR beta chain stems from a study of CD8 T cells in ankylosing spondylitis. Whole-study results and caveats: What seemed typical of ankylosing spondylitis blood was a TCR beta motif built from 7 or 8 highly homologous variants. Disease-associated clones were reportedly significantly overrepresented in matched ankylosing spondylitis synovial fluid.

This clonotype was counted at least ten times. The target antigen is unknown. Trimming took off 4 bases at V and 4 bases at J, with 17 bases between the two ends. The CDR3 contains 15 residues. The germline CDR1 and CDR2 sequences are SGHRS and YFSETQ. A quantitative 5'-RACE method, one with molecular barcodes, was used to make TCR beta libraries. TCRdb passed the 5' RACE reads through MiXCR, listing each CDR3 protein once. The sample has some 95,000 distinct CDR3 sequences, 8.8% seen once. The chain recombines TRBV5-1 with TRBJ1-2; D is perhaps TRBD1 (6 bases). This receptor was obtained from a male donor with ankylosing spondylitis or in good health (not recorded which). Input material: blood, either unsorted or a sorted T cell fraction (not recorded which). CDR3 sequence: CASSIGQQGSYGYTF. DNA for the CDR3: TGCGCCAGCAGCATCGGTCAACAGGGTTCCTATGGCTACACCTTC.